This passage covers 12 T cell receptor beta chains from one sample sequenced in a study of radiotherapy plus CTLA-4 blockade in lung cancer (dated by TCRdb to between 2018 and 2020). Receptors were amplified or captured by the immunoSEQ multiplex PCR assay. TCRdb's version of the immuneACCESS table is confined to in-frame rearrangements and falls short of the full clone set. An unresolved V gene accounts for under half of the shortfall where checked; the remainder is of unknown origin. Across this sample there are 25,000 to 35,000 clones, with 81% seen only once. Together, the top ten hold about 26% of the sample. The sequencing here drew on peripheral blood, taken from a patient treated with radiotherapy plus ipilimumab. Every receptor here comes from a human donor with non-small cell lung cancer that progressed on radiotherapy plus ipilimumab.

This sequence joins TRBV11-2 and TRBJ1-4; a weak D match, TRBD1 (5 bases). The CDR3 is 17 amino acids. Germline V gene lookup returns CDR1 SGHAT and CDR2 FQNNGV. The V end lost 1 base, the J end lost 5 bases, and 17 bases lay between the germline ends. The CDR3 spells CASSLAPYRRENEKLFF. In nucleotides, the CDR3 is TGTGCCAGCAGCTTAGCGCCATACAGGCGGGAAAATGAAAAACTGTTTTTT.

The rearrangement joins TRBV9 to TRBJ1-5; 7 bases agree with TRBD1. V shed 4 bases, J shed 5 bases, and the junction held 18 bases outside the gene matches. This CDR3 comprises 18 residues. The germline V gene has CDR1 SGDLS and CDR2 YYNGEE. As DNA, the CDR3 is TGTGCCAGCAGCCAATCCCCGGACAGGCCTCCTTGGGATCAGCCCCAGCATTTT. Amino acid sequence: CASSQSPDRPPWDQPQHF.

The CDR3 DNA is TGTGCCAGCAGCCGGGGGTACGAGGTGCGTGAGCAGTTCTTC. It translates to CASSRGYEVREQFF. The chain is built from TRBV11-2 and TRBJ2-1, with D perhaps matching TRBD2 (6 bases). The ends were cut back, 5 bases at V and 9 bases at J, with 17 bases in the middle. Germline lookup yields CDR1 SGHAT and CDR2 FQNNGV. The CDR3 contains 14 residues.

This clone was detected a few times. V is TRBV7-2 and J is TRBJ1-2; possibly TRBD1 for D (5 bases). Between the trimmed V and J ends, which lost 4 bases and 3 bases, there was a span of 15 bases. Germline V CDR1 and CDR2: SGHTA, FQGNSA. The length of the CDR3 is 15 residues. The CDR3: CASSSSGGVDYGYTF. The DNA of the CDR3 is TGTGCCAGCAGCTCCAGCGGGGGTGTGGACTATGGCTACACCTTC.

This clone showed up just a few times. The chain is built from TRBV4-3 and TRBJ1-4, with 7 bases fitting TRBD1. Germline assignment: CDR1 LGHNA and CDR2 YSLEER. The CDR3 is 14 amino acids. The J segment lost 4 bases and the V segment lost 3 bases, leaving 2 bases of the junction unmatched. CDR3 amino acids: CASSQGTVNEKLFF. The CDR3 nucleotides read TGCGCCAGCAGCCAGGGGACAGTTAATGAAAAACTGTTTTTT.

The genes are TRBV2 and TRBJ2-7; 8 bases line up with TRBD1. The CDR3 contains 14 residues. Germline-derived CDR1 and CDR2 are SNHLY and FYNNEI. With 9 bases clipped from V and 4 bases from J, the junction kept 11 bases outside the gene matches. CDR3 loop: CASKGGTGSYEQYF. The CDR3 coding sequence is TGTGCCAGTAAAGGGGGGACAGGTAGTTACGAGCAGTACTTC.

CDR3 protein: CASSRNDSPFSYEQYF. CDR3 DNA: TGTGCCAGCAGTCGCAACGACAGCCCCTTCTCCTACGAGCAGTACTTC. This chain connects TRBV6-6 to TRBJ2-7, with a possible D match to TRBD1 (5 bases). Deletions cut 5 bases from V and 0 bases from J, with 17 bases between. The CDR3 extends over 16 amino acids. Per germline, CDR1 MNHNY and CDR2 SVGAGI (reference sequence).

The V gene is TRBV7-2, the J gene TRBJ2-3; a weak D match, TRBD2 (6 bases). The CDR3 length is 15 residues. Per the germline V gene, CDR1 is SGHTA and CDR2 is FQGNSA. V lost 4 bases, J lost 0 bases, and 11 bases lay in between. The CDR3, as DNA: TGTGCCAGCAGCTCCTGGGACTCCAGCACAGATACGCAGTATTTT. Amino acid sequence: CASSSWDSSTDTQYF. The variable domain in full, completed from reference TRBV7-2 and TRBJ2-3, reads GAGVSQSPSNKVTEKGKDVELRCDPISGHTALYWYRQSLGQGLEFLIYFQGNSAPDKSGLPSDRFSAERTGGSVSTLTIQRTQQEDSAVYLCASSSWDSSTDTQYFGPGTRLTVL.

The chain links TRBV18 to TRBJ1-6; D is perhaps TRBD1 (6 bases). There are 16 residues in the CDR3. CDR1 and CDR2 from the germline V gene are KGHSH and LQKENI. V lost 4 bases and J 10 bases, leaving 20 bases between the germline ends. The CDR3 reads CASSHHPQGINSPLHF. The CDR3 coding sequence is TGTGCCAGCTCACATCACCCCCAGGGGATAAACTCACCCCTCCACTTT.

For this clone: This CDR3 is also generated by other DNA sequences in the sample. The chain links TRBV11-2 to TRBJ1-6; TRBD1 might be the D (6 bases). This CDR3 has 15 residues. Trimming removed 3 bases at V and 6 bases at J, with 12 bases between. CDR1 SGHAT and CDR2 FQNNGV come from the germline V gene. CDR3 loop: CASSLGTNLNSPLHF. The DNA for the CDR3 is TGTGCCAGCAGCTTGGGGACAAACCTTAATTCACCCCTCCACTTT.

The chain carries TRBV5-4 and TRBJ1-6; the D gene is possibly TRBD1 (6 bases). V was trimmed by 1 base and J by 7 bases, leaving 9 bases between them. The germline V gene has CDR1 SGHNT and CDR2 YYREEE (reference sequence). The CDR3 sequence is 14 residues long. The CDR3 is CASSLKQGNSPLHF. The DNA of the CDR3 is TGTGCCAGCAGCTTGAAGCAGGGGAATTCACCCCTCCACTTT.

The chain employs TRBV5-8 and TRBJ2-5; TRBD2 is a possible D gene (5 bases). The J call may not be correct, given that the DNA end is closer to TRBJ2-7. This CDR3 is 14 amino acids long. Per the germline V gene, CDR1 is SGHTS and CDR2 is YDEGEE. CDR3 sequence reads: CASSLATGIGEQYF. CDR3 sequence (DNA): TGTGCCAGCAGCTTGGCCACGGGGATCGGCGAGCAGTACTTC.